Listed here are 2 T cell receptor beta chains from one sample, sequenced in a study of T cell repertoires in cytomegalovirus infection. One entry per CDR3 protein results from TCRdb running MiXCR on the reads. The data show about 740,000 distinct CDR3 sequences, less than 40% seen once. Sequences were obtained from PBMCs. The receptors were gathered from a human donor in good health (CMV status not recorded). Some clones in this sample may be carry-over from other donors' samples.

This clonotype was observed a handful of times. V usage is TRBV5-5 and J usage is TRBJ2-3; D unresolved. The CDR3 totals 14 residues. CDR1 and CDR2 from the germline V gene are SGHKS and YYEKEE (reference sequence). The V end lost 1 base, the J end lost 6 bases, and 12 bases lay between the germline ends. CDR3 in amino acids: CASSLWKEIDTQYF. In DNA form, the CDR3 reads TGTGCCAGCAGCTTGTGGAAAGAGATTGATACGCAGTATTTT. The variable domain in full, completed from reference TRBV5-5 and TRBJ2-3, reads DAGVTQSPTHLIKTRGQQVTLRCSPISGHKSVSWYQQVLGQGPQFIFQYYEKEERGRGNFPDRFSARQFPNYSSELNVNALLLGDSALYLCASSLWKEIDTQYFGPGTRLTVL.

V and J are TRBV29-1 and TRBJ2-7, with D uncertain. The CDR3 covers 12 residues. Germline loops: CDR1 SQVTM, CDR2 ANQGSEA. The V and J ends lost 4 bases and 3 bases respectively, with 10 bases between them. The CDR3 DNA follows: TGCAGCGTTGTTCAGGCGGACTACGAGCAGTACTTC. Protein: CSVVQADYEQYF.